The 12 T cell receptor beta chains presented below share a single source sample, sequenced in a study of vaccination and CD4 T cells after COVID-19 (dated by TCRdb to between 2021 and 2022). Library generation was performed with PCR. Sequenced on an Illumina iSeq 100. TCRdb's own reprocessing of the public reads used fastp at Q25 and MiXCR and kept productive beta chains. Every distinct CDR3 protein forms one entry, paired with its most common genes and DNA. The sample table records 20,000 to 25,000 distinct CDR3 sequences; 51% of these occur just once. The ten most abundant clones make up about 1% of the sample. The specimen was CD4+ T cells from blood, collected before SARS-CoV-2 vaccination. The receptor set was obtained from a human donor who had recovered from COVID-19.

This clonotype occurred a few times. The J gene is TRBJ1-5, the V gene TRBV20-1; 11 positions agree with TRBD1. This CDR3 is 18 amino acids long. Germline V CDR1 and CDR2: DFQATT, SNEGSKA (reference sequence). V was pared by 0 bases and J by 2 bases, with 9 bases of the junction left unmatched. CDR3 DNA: TGCAGTGCTAGAGATCAGTTTGGGACAGGGGGAGGCAATCAGCCCCAGCATTTT. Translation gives CSARDQFGTGGGNQPQHF.

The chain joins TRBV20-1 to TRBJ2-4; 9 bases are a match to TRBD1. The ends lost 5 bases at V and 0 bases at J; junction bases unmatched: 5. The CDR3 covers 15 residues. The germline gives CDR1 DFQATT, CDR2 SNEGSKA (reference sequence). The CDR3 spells CSASDRGVAKNIQYF. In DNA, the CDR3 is TGCAGTGCTTCAGACAGGGGGGTAGCCAAAAACATTCAGTACTTC.

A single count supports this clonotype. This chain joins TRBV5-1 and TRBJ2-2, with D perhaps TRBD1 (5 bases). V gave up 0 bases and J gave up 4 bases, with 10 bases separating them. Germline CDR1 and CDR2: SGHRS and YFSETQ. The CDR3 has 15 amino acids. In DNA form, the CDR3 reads TGCGCCAGCAGCTTGGTAACAGGCTCCACCGGGGAGCTGTTTTTT. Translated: CASSLVTGSTGELFF.

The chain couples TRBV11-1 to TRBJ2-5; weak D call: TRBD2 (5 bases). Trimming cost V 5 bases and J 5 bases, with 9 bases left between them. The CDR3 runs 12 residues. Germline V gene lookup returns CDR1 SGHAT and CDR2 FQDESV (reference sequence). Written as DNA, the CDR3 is TGTGCCAGCAGCAGGGAGACGGAGACCCAGTACTTC. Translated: CASSRETETQYF.

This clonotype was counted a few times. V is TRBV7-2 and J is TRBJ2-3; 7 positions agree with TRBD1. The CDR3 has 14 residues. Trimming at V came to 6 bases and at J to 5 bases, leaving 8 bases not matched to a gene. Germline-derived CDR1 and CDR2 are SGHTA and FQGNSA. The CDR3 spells CASRSTGAKDTQYF. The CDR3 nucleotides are TGTGCCAGCAGATCAACAGGGGCGAAAGATACGCAGTATTTT.

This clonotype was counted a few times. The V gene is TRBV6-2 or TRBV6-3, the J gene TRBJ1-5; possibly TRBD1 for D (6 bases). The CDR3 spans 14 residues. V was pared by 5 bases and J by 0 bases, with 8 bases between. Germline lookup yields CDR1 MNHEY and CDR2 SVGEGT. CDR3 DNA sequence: TGTGCCAGCAGTCAGGGGAATAGCAATCAGCCCCAGCATTTT. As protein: CASSQGNSNQPQHF.

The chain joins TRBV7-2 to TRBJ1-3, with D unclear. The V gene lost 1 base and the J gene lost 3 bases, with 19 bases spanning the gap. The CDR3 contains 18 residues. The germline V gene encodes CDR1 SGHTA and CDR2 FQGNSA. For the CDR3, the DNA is TGTGCCAGCAGCTTAGGGACGTCTCCCCTTTCGGGTGGAAACACCATATATTTT. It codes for CASSLGTSPLSGGNTIYF.

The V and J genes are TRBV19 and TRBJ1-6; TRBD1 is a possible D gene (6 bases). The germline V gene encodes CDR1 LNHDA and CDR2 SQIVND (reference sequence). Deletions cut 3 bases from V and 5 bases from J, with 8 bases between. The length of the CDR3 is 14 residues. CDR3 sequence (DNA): TGTGCCAGTAGTATCGGGACAAATAATTCACCCCTCCACTTT. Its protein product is CASSIGTNNSPLHF.

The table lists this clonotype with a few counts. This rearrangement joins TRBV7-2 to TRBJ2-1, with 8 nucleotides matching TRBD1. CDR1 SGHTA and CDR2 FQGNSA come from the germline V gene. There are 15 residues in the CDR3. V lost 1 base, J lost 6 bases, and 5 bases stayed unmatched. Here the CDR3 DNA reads TGTGCCAGCAGCTTAGGGACAGGGCCCTTCAATGAGCAGTTCTTC. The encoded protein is CASSLGTGPFNEQFF.

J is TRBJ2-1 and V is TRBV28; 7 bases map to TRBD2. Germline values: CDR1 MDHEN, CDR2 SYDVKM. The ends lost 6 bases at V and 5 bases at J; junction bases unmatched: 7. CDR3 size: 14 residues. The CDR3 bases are TGTGCCAGCAGCTCTAGCGGAGACGACAATGAGCAGTTCTTC. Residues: CASSSSGDDNEQFF. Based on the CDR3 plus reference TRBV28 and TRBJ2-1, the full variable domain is DVKVTQSSRYLVKRTGEKVFLECVQDMDHENMFWYRQDPGLGLRLIYFSYDVKMKEKGDIPEGYSVSREKKERFSLILESASTNQTSMYLCASSSSGDDNEQFFGPGTRLTVL.

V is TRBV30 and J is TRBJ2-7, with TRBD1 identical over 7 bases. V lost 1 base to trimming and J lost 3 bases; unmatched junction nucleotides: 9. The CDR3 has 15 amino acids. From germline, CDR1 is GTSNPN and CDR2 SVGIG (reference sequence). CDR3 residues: CAWSAPGQNFYEQYF. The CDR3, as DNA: TGTGCCTGGAGTGCACCGGGACAGAATTTCTACGAGCAGTACTTC.

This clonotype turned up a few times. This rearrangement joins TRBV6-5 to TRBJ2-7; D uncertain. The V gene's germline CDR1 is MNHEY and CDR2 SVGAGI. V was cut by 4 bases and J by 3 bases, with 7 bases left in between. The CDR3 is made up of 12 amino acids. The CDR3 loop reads CASSSDGYEQYF. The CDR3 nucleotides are TGTGCCAGCAGTTCGGACGGCTACGAGCAGTACTTC.